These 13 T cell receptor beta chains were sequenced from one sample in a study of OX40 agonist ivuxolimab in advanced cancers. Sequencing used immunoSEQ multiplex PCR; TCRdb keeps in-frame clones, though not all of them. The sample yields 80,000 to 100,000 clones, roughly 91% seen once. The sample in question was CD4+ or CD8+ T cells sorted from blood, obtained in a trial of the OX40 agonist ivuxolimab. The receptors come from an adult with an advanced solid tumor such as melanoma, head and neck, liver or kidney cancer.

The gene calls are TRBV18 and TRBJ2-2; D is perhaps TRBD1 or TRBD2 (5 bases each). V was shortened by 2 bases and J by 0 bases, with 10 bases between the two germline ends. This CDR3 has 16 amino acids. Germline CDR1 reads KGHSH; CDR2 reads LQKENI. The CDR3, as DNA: TGTGCCAGCTCACCAGCAGGGACCGCGAACACCGGGGAGCTGTTTTTT. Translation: CASSPAGTANTGELFF.

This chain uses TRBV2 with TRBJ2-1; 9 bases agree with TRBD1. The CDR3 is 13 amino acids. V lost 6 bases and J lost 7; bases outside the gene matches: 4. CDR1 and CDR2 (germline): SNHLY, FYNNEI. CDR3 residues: CASRGTGRNEQFF. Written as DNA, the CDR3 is TGTGCCAGCAGGGGGACAGGGCGGAATGAGCAGTTCTTC. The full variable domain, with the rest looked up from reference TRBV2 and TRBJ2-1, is EPEVTQTPSHQVTQMGQEVILRCVPISNHLYFYWYRQILGQKVEFLVSFYNNEISEKSEIFDDQFSVERPDGSNFTLKIRSTKLEDSAMYFCASRGTGRNEQFFGPGTRLTVL.

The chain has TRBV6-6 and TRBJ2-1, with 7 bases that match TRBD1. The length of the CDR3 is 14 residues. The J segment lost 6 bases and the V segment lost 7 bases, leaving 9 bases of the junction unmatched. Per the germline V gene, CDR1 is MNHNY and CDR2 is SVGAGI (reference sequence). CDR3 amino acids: CASKGTEFSNEQFF. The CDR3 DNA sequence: TGTGCCAGCAAAGGGACAGAATTCTCCAATGAGCAGTTCTTC.

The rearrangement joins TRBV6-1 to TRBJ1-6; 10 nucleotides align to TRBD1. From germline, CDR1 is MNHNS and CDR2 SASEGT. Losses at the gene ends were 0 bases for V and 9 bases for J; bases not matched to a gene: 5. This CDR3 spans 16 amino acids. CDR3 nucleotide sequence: TGTGCCAGCAGTGAAGCCTGGACAGGGGGGTCTTCACCCCTCCACTTT. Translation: CASSEAWTGGSSPLHF.

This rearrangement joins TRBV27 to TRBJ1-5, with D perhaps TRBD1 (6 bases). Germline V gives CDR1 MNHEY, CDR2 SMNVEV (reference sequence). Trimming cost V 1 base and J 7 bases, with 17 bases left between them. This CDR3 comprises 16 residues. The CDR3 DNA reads TGTGCCAGCAGTTTATGGTCGGGGGGCGTGGGCCAGCCCCAGCATTTT. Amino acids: CASSLWSGGVGQPQHF.

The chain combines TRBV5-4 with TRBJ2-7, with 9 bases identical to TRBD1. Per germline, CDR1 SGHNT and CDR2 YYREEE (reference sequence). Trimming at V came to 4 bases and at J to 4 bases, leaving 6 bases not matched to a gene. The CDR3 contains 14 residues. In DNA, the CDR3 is TGTGCCAGCAGCGGAAGGGACAGGGTATACGAGCAGTACTTC. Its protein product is CASSGRDRVYEQYF.

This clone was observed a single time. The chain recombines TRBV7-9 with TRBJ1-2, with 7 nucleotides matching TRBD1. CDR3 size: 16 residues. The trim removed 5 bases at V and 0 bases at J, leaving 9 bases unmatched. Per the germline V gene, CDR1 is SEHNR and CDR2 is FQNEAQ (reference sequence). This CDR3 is CASSQARTGANYGYTF. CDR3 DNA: TGTGCCAGCAGCCAAGCCCGAACAGGGGCTAACTATGGCTACACCTTC.

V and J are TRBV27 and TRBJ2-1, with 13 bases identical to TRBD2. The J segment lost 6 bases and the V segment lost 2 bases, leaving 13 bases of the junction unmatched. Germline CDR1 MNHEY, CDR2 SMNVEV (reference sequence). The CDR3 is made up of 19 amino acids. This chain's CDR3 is CASSLEGWRTSGGFNEQFF. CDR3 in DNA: TGTGCCAGCAGTTTAGAGGGGTGGAGGACTAGCGGGGGTTTCAATGAGCAGTTCTTC.

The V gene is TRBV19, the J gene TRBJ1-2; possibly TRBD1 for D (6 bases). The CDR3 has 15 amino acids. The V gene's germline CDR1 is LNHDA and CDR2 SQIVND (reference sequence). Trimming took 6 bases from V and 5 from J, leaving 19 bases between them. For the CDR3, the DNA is TGTGCCAGTAGGCTTAGCGGCAGGGGAAGTTATGGCTACACCTTC. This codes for CASRLSGRGSYGYTF.

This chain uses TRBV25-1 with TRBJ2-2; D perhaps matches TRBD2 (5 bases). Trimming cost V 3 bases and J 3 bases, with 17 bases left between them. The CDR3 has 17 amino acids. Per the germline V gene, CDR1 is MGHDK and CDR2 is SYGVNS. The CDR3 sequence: CASSDLERGWDTGELFF. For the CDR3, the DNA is TGTGCCAGCAGTGATCTGGAACGGGGTTGGGACACCGGGGAGCTGTTTTTT.

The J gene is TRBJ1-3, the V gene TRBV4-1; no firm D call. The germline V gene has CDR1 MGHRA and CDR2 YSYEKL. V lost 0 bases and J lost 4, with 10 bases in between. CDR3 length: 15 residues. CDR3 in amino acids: CASSQDVAVGNTIYF. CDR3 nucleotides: TGCGCCAGCAGCCAAGACGTTGCGGTCGGAAACACCATATATTTT.

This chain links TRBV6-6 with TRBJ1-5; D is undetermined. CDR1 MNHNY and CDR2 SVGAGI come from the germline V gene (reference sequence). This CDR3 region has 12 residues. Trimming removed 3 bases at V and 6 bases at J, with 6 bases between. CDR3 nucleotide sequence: TGTGCCAGCAGTTATCCCCTTCAGCCCCAGCATTTT. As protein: CASSYPLQPQHF.

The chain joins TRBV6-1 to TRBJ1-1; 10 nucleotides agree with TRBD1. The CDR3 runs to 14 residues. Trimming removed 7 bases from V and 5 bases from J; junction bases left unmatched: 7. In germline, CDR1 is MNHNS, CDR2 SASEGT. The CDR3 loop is CASTGGQGRTEAFF. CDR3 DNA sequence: TGTGCCAGCACCGGGGGACAGGGGAGGACTGAAGCTTTCTTT.